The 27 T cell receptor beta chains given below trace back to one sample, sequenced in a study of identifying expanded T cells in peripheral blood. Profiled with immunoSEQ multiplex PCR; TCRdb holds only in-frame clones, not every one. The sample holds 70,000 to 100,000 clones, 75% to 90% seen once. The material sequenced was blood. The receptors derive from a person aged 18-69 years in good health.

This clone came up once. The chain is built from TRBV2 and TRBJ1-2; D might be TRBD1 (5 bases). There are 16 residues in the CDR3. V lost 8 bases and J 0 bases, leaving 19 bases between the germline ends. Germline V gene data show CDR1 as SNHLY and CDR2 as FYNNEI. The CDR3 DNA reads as TGTGCCAGCGGCACAGGACACATTAGGGCTAACTATGGCTACACCTTC. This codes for CASGTGHIRANYGYTF.

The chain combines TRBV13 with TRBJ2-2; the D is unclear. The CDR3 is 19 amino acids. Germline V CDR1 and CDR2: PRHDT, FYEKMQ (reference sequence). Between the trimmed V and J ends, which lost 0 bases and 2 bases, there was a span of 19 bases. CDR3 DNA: TGTGCCAGCAGCTTAGGTAGCTTGCCGGGCCGGAAAAACACCGGGGAGCTGTTTTTT. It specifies CASSLGSLPGRKNTGELFF. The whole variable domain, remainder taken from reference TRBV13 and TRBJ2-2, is AAGVIQSPRHLIKEKRETATLKCYPIPRHDTVYWYQQGPGQDPQFLISFYEKMQSDKGSIPDRFSAQQFSDYHSELNMSSLELGDSALYFCASSLGSLPGRKNTGELFFGEGSRLTVL.

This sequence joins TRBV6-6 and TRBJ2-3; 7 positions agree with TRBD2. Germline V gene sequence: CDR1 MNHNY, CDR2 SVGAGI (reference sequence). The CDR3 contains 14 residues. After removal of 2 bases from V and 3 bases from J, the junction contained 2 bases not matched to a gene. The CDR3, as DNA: TGTGCCAGCAGTTACAGGGAGGGAACAGATACGCAGTATTTT. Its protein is CASSYREGTDTQYF.

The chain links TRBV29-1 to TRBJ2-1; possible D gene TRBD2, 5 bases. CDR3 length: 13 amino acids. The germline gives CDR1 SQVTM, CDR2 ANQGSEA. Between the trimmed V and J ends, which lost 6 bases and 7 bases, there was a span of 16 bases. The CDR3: CSVRPQGSNEQFF. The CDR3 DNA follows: TGCAGCGTGCGGCCTCAAGGGAGTAATGAGCAGTTCTTC.

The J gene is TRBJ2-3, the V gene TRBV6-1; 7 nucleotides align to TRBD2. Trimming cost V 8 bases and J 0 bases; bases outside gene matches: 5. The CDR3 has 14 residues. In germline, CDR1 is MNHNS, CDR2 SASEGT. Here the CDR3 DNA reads TGTGCCAGCGTCCCGGGGGGAAGCACAGATACGCAGTATTTT. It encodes CASVPGGSTDTQYF.

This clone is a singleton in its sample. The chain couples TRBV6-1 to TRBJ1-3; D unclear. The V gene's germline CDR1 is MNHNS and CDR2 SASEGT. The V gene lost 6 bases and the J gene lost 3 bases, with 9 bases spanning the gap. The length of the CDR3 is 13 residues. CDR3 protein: CASRFKDGNTIYF. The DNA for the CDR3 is TGTGCCAGCAGGTTTAAAGATGGAAACACCATATATTTT.

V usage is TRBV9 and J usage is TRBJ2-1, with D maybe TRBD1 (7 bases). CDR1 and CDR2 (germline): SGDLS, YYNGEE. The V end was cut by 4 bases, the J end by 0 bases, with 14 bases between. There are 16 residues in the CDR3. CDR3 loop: CASSLGGDSSYNEQFF. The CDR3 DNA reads TGTGCCAGCAGCCTGGGCGGGGACAGCTCCTACAATGAGCAGTTCTTC.

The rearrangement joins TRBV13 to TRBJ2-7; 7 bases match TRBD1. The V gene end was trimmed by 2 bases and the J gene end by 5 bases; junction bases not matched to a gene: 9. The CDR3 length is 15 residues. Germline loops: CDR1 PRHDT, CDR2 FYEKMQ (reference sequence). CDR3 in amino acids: CASSLRPGQLDEQYF. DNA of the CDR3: TGTGCCAGCAGCTTAAGGCCGGGACAGTTAGACGAGCAGTACTTC.

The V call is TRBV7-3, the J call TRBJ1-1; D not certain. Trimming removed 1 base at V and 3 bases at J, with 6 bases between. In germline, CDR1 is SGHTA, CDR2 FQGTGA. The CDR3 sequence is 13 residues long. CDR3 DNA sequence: TGTGCCAGCAGCTTAAGGCGGGACACTGAAGCTTTCTTT. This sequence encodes CASSLRRDTEAFF.

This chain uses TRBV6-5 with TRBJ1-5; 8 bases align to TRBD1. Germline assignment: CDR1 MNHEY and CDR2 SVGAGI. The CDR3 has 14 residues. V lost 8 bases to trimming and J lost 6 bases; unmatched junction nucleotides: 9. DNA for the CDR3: TGTGCCAGCCGACCCGGACAGGGACTTCAGCCCCAGCATTTT. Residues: CASRPGQGLQPQHF.

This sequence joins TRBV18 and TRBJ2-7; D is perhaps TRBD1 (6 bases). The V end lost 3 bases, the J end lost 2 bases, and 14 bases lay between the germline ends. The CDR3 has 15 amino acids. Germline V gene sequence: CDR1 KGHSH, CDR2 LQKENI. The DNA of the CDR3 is TGTGCCAGCTCACCCTACCCAACAGGGACCTACGAGCAGTACTTC. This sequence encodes CASSPYPTGTYEQYF.

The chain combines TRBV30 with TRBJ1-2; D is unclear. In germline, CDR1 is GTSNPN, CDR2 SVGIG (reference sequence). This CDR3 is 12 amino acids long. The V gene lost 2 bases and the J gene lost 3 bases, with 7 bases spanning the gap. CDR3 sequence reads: CAWSRQDYGYTF. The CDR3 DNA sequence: TGTGCCTGGAGTCGGCAGGACTATGGCTACACCTTC.

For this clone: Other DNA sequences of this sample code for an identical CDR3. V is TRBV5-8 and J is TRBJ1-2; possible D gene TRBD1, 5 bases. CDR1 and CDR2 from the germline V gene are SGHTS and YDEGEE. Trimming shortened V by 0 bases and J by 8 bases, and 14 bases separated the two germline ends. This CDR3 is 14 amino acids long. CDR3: CASSLGATAGGYTF. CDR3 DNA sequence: TGTGCCAGCAGCTTGGGAGCGACAGCGGGAGGCTACACCTTC.

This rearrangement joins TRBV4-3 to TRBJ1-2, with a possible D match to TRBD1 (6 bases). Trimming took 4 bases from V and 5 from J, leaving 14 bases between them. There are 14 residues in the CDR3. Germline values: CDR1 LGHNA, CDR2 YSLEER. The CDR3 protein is CASSPQQGYYGYTF. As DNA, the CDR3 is TGCGCCAGCAGCCCTCAACAGGGTTATTATGGCTACACCTTC.

CDR3 in amino acids: CASSLTGSSSNQPQHF. The CDR3 bases are TGTGCCAGCAGCTTAACAGGGTCTAGTAGCAATCAGCCCCAGCATTTT. This chain uses TRBV7-2 with TRBJ1-5; D is possibly TRBD1 (6 bases). Trimming shortened V by 2 bases and J by 0 bases, and 11 bases separated the two germline ends. The CDR3 consists of 16 residues. CDR1 and CDR2 (germline): SGHTA, FQGNSA.

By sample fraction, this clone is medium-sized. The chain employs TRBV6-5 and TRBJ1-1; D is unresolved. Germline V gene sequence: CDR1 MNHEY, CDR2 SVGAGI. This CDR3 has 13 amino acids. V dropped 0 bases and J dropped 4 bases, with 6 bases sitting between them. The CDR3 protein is CASSYSRATEAFF. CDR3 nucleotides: TGTGCCAGCAGTTACTCGAGAGCCACTGAAGCTTTCTTT.

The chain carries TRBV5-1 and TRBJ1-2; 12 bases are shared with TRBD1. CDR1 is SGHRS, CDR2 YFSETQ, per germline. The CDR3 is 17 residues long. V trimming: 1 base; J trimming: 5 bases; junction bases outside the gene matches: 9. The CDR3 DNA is TGCGCCAGCAGCTTGTCGGGACAGGGGGCGAAGGTTTATGGCTACACCTTC. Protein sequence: CASSLSGQGAKVYGYTF.

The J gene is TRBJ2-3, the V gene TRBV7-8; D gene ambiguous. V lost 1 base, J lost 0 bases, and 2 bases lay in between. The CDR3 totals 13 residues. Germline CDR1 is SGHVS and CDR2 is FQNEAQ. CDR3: CASSLGSTDTQYF. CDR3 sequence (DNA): TGTGCCAGCAGCTTAGGGAGCACAGATACGCAGTATTTT.

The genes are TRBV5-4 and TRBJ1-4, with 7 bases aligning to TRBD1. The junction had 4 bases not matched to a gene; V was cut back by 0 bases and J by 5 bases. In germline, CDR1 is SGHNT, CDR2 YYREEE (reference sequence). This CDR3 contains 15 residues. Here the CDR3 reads CASSLAQGQNEKLFF. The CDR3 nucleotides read TGTGCCAGCAGCTTGGCACAGGGGCAAAATGAAAAACTGTTTTTT.

CDR3 loop: CAWSSGFDSNQPQHF. CDR3 coding DNA: TGTGCCTGGAGTTCAGGGTTTGATAGCAATCAGCCCCAGCATTTT. The chain recombines TRBV30 with TRBJ1-5; a weak D match, TRBD1 (5 bases). The CDR3 length is 15 residues. Trimming removed 2 bases from V and 0 bases from J, with 11 bases in between. Germline assignment: CDR1 GTSNPN and CDR2 SVGIG (reference sequence).

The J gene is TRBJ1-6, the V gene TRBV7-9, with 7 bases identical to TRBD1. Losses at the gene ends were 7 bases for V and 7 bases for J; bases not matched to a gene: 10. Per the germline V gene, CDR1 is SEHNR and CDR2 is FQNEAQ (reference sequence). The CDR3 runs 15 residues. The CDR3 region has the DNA TGTGCCAGCACCCTAGCGGGACAGCGGAATTCACCCCTCCACTTT. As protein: CASTLAGQRNSPLHF. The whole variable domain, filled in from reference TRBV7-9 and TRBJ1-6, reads DTGVSQNPRHKITKRGQNVTFRCDPISEHNRLYWYRQTLGQGPEFLTYFQNEAQLEKSRLLSDRFSAERPKGSFSTLEIQRTEQGDSAMYLCASTLAGQRNSPLHFGNGTRLTVT.

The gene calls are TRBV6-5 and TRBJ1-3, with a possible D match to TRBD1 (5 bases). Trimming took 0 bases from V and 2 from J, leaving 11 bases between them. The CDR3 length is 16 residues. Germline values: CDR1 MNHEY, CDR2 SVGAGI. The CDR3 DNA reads TGTGCCAGCAGTTACTCGATTTTGGGGCCTGGAAACACCATATATTTT. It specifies CASSYSILGPGNTIYF.

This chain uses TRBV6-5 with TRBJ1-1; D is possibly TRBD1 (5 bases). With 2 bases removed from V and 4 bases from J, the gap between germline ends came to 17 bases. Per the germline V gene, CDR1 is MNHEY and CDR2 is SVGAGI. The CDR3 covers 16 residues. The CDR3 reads CASSYTSGPLGTEAFF. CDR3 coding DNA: TGTGCCAGCAGTTACACCTCAGGGCCCCTGGGCACTGAAGCTTTCTTT.

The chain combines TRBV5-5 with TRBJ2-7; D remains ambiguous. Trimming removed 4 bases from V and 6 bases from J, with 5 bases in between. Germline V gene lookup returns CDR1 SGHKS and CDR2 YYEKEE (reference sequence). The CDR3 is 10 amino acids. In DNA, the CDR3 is TGTGCCAGCAGCGCAGGCGAGCAGTACTTC. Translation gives CASSAGEQYF.

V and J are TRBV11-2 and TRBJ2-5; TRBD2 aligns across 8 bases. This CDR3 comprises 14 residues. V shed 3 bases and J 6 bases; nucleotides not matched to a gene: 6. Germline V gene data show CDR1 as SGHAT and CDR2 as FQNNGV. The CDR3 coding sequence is TGTGCCAGCAGCTTGGCGGGGGGCGAACAGACCCAGTACTTC. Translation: CASSLAGGEQTQYF.

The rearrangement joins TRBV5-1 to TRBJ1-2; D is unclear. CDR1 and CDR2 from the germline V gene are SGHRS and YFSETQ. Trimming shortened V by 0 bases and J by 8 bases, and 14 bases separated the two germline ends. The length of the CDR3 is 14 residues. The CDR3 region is CASSLDSGLEGYTF. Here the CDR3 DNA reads TGCGCCAGCAGCTTGGATTCTGGGCTCGAGGGCTACACCTTC.

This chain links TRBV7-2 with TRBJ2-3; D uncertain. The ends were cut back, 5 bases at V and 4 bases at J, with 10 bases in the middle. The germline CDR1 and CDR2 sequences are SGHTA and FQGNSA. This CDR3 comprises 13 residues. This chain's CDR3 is CASSRRTADTQYF. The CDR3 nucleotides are TGTGCCAGCAGCCGGCGGACCGCAGATACGCAGTATTTT.